The 20 T cell receptor beta chains in this list originate from one sample, sequenced in a study of long-term antiretroviral therapy in people with HIV. With survey level as its setting, the immunoSEQ assay was v3.0. Repertoires were generated with immunoSEQ multiplex PCR, while TCRdb's copy carries only in-frame clones and drops some. Here the sample spans 20,000 to 30,000 clones, approximately 79% being singletons. The sequencing here drew on unsorted PBMCs, taken 1.2 years after starting antiretroviral therapy. These TCRs come from a woman aged 40-49 years with HIV.

This clone was counted between two and nine times. The chain carries TRBV2 and TRBJ1-5, with 7 bases aligning to TRBD1. Germline V CDR1 and CDR2: SNHLY, FYNNEI. The CDR3 consists of 15 residues. V trimming: 5 bases; J trimming: 0 bases; junction bases outside the gene matches: 4. CDR3 coding DNA: TGTGCCAGCAGTCGGGACAGTATTAGCAATCAGCCCCAGCATTTT. It encodes CASSRDSISNQPQHF.

V gene TRBV20-1 combines with J gene TRBJ1-2, with unresolved D. Germline V gene lookup returns CDR1 DFQATT and CDR2 SNEGSKA (reference sequence). The CDR3 contains 9 residues. V shed 5 bases and J shed 10 bases, with 8 bases lying between them. CDR3 sequence: CSASSYYTF. The CDR3 DNA reads TGCAGTGCTTCATCCTACTACACCTTC.

This sequence joins TRBV7-6 and TRBJ2-2, with unresolved D. Germline-derived CDR1 and CDR2 are SGHVS and FNYEAQ. This CDR3 is 14 amino acids long. Trimming stripped 2 bases from V and 2 bases from J, with 6 bases between. The DNA for the CDR3 is TGTGCCAGCAGCTTAAACTACAACACCGGGGAGCTGTTTTTT. Protein product: CASSLNYNTGELFF.

J is TRBJ2-7 and V is TRBV5-6, with D possibly being TRBD1 (6 bases). Between the trimmed V and J ends, which lost 4 bases and 5 bases, there was a span of 10 bases. Germline V gene data show CDR1 as SGHDT and CDR2 as YYEEEE. This CDR3 spans 12 amino acids. The CDR3 nucleotides are TGTGCCAGCAGCCGGACAGTTAACGAGCAGTACTTC. As protein: CASSRTVNEQYF.

V is TRBV11-3 and J is TRBJ1-1, with TRBD1 matching 7 bases. The CDR3 consists of 14 residues. V gave up 5 bases and J gave up 2 bases; unmatched junction bases: 5. Per the germline V gene, CDR1 is SGHNT and CDR2 is YENEEA. The CDR3 region is CASSPGQRNTEAFF. In DNA form, the CDR3 reads TGTGCCAGCAGCCCGGGACAGCGTAACACTGAAGCTTTCTTT.

The rearrangement uses TRBV5-4 and TRBJ2-3; 9 nucleotides line up with TRBD2. This CDR3 comprises 17 residues. The germline V gene encodes CDR1 SGHNT and CDR2 YYREEE (reference sequence). Trimming cost V 0 bases and J 2 bases; bases outside gene matches: 7. In nucleotides, the CDR3 is TGTGCCAGCAGCTTGGGGAAGCGGGGGGCTCTCACAGATACGCAGTATTTT. Protein: CASSLGKRGALTDTQYF.

The genes are TRBV5-1 and TRBJ2-3, with 11 bases fitting TRBD2. Germline trimming cut 3 bases from V and 5 bases from J; bases unmatched to any gene: 8. CDR1 and CDR2 from the germline V gene are SGHRS and YFSETQ. CDR3 length: 16 amino acids. CDR3 coding DNA: TGCGCCAGCAGCTCCTCGACTAGCGGGGTGGGAGATACGCAGTATTTT. Translation: CASSSSTSGVGDTQYF.

The gene calls are TRBV5-1 and TRBJ1-4; 10 nucleotides line up with TRBD1. The CDR3 spans 15 residues. Trimming removed 1 base from V and 4 bases from J; junction bases left unmatched: 1. Per germline, CDR1 SGHRS and CDR2 YFSETQ. This CDR3 reads CASSLWDRGNEKLFF. The DNA for the CDR3 is TGCGCCAGCAGCTTGTGGGACAGGGGTAATGAAAAACTGTTTTTT. The whole variable domain, filled in from reference TRBV5-1 and TRBJ1-4, reads KAGVTQTPRYLIKTRGQQVTLSCSPISGHRSVSWYQQTPGQGLQFLFEYFSETQRNKGNFPGRFSGRQFSNSRSEMNVSTLELGDSALYLCASSLWDRGNEKLFFGSGTQLSVL.

This clone was detected once. The chain links TRBV5-1 to TRBJ2-1, with D possibly being TRBD1 (6 bases). There are 15 residues in the CDR3. Trimming took 4 bases from V and 5 from J, leaving 16 bases between them. Germline CDR1 SGHRS, CDR2 YFSETQ. The CDR3 loop reads CASSPLGTPNNEQFF. The CDR3 coding sequence is TGCGCCAGCAGCCCTCTGGGGACACCGAACAATGAGCAGTTCTTC.

The chain links TRBV5-6 to TRBJ1-1, with no clear D. Germline loops: CDR1 SGHDT, CDR2 YYEEEE. The CDR3 covers 15 residues. V dropped 3 bases and J dropped 4 bases, with 16 bases sitting between them. The CDR3 DNA reads TGTGCCAGCAGCTCCGAATGGGGAAGCGGCACTGAAGCTTTCTTT. It translates to CASSSEWGSGTEAFF.

This clone has more than one count but fewer than ten. The genes are TRBV11-1 and TRBJ1-2; D gene unclear. This CDR3 comprises 13 residues. Deletions cut 1 base from V and 8 bases from J, with 11 bases between. CDR1 and CDR2 (germline): SGHAT, FQDESV (reference sequence). CDR3 in amino acids: CASSLDSGTGYTF. The CDR3 DNA reads TGTGCCAGCAGCTTAGATTCGGGAACCGGCTACACCTTC.

The chain links TRBV7-9 to TRBJ1-2, with 9 bases aligning to TRBD1. The CDR3 is 17 residues long. In germline, CDR1 is SEHNR, CDR2 FQNEAQ (reference sequence). V lost 5 bases and J lost 3; bases outside the gene matches: 13. The CDR3 here is CASSLGQGLGSDYGYTF. As DNA, the CDR3 is TGTGCCAGCAGCCTAGGACAGGGGTTGGGGAGTGACTATGGCTACACCTTC.

This chain uses TRBV19 with TRBJ2-1, with 8 bases lining up with TRBD1. V lost 9 bases to trimming and J lost 6 bases; unmatched junction nucleotides: 7. Germline values: CDR1 LNHDA, CDR2 SQIVND (reference sequence). This CDR3 is built from 13 residues. The CDR3 region is CASGQGRGNEQFF. The CDR3 DNA is TGTGCCAGCGGACAGGGTCGGGGCAATGAGCAGTTCTTC.

In its sample, this clone was seen once. The CDR3 loop reads CASSLGRTFEAFF. CDR3 nucleotides: TGTGCCAGCAGCTTGGGCAGGACCTTTGAAGCTTTCTTT. This sequence joins TRBV5-4 and TRBJ1-1, with D unclear. The CDR3 loop spans 13 amino acids. The V gene's germline CDR1 is SGHNT and CDR2 YYREEE (reference sequence). The V end lost 0 bases, the J end lost 7 bases, and 10 bases lay between the germline ends.

The rearrangement links TRBV5-6 to TRBJ1-2; D is perhaps TRBD1 (5 bases). Trimming pared 1 base from V and 8 bases from J, leaving 15 bases between. Germline CDR1 and CDR2: SGHDT and YYEEEE. The CDR3 is 14 amino acids. The CDR3: CASSLITGREGYTF. CDR3 nucleotides: TGTGCCAGCAGCTTGATTACGGGGCGAGAAGGCTACACCTTC.

The rearrangement links TRBV7-9 to TRBJ2-6; D perhaps matches TRBD1 (6 bases). V shed 1 base and J shed 12 bases, with 13 bases lying between them. Germline V gene sequence: CDR1 SEHNR, CDR2 FQNEAQ (reference sequence). The CDR3 runs to 14 residues. The CDR3 region is CASSLDLGARVLTF. The CDR3 coding sequence is TGTGCCAGCAGCTTAGACCTGGGGGCCCGCGTCCTGACTTTC.

A single count supports this clone. The J gene is TRBJ2-7, the V gene TRBV11-2; TRBD2 matches at 12 bases. The CDR3 is 15 amino acids. The germline CDR1 and CDR2 sequences are SGHAT and FQNNGV. Trimming took 5 bases from V and 2 from J; bases not matched to a gene: 4. CDR3 amino acids: CASSPRLAGAYEQYF. For the CDR3, the DNA is TGTGCCAGCAGCCCTAGACTAGCGGGGGCCTACGAGCAGTACTTC.

The CDR3 sequence: CASSLARLGVGTVEQFF. For the CDR3, the DNA is TGTGCCAGCAGCTTAGCGCGTTTAGGGGTAGGCACAGTTGAGCAGTTCTTC. The chain uses TRBV7-9 and TRBJ2-1; TRBD1 is a possible D gene (5 bases). Germline V gene sequence: CDR1 SEHNR, CDR2 FQNEAQ (reference sequence). Trimming cost V 0 bases and J 9 bases, with 21 bases left between them. The CDR3 extends over 17 amino acids.

The chain is built from TRBV7-2 and TRBJ1-1, with D perhaps TRBD1 (5 bases). The ends were cut back, 2 bases at V and 5 bases at J, with 12 bases in the middle. Germline CDR1 is SGHTA and CDR2 is FQGNSA. This CDR3 comprises 14 residues. The CDR3 coding sequence is TGTGCCAGCAGCTTAAAGGGGCGGTTAACTGAAGCTTTCTTT. It yields the protein CASSLKGRLTEAFF.

V usage is TRBV10-1 and J usage is TRBJ1-1; perhaps TRBD1 as D (5 bases). This CDR3 has 13 residues. The V and J ends lost 8 bases and 1 base respectively, with 11 bases between them. Germline V gene sequence: CDR1 WNHNN, CDR2 SYGVQD (reference sequence). The CDR3 coding sequence is TGCGCCAGCTCCTTAGGGGAGAACACTGAAGCTTTCTTT. It is translated as CASSLGENTEAFF.